This is a list of T cell receptor beta chains from one sample in a study. TCRdb itself ran the RT-PCR reads through MiXCR, one entry per CDR3 protein. The repertoire has approximately 720,000 distinct CDR3 sequences, approximately 15% of them found once; the top ten carry 3.6%. Sequencing was carried out using memory CD4+ T cells from blood. These receptors were obtained from a female donor in good health, serving as a healthy control. Both conserved end residues are part of each CDR3. A D gene is named only where the DNA matches it firmly. Clone sizes are given selectively: once, few, many, or a class where the clone is expanded.

abundance | j_gene | d_gene | v_gene | len | CDR3aa | CDR3nt
few | TRBJ2-5 | - | TRBV5-5 | 17 | CASSLPLSTGRAETQYF | TGTGCCAGCAGCTTGCCTTTAAGTACAGGGAGGGCAGAGACCCAGTACTTC
few | TRBJ2-3 | - | TRBV5-1 | 17 | CASSREGPSRGTDTQYF | TGCGCCAGCAGCAGAGAGGGGCCGTCGCGGGGCACAGATACGCAGTATTTT
- | TRBJ1-1 | TRBD1 | TRBV12-3/TRBV12-4 | 14 | CASSATGGNTEAFF | TGTGCCAGCAGTGCCACAGGGGGTAACACTGAAGCTTTCTTT
many | TRBJ2-1 | - | TRBV24-1 | 15 | CATSDQRVPSNEQFF | TGTGCCACCAGTGATCAACGCGTTCCTAGCAATGAGCAGTTCTTC
few | TRBJ1-2 | TRBD1 | TRBV18 | 17 | CASSPSHPRDRAYGYTF | TGTGCCAGCTCACCATCTCATCCCCGGGACAGAGCTTATGGCTACACCTTC
- | TRBJ1-5 | - | TRBV6-1 | 17 | CASSEALPGWANQPQHF | TGTGCCAGCAGTGAAGCCCTCCCGGGGTGGGCCAATCAGCCCCAGCATTTT
few | TRBJ2-7 | - | TRBV27 | 16 | CASSLLAADFLYEQYF | TGTGCCAGCAGTTTACTAGCTGCCGATTTTCTCTACGAGCAGTACTTC
- | TRBJ2-1 | TRBD2 | TRBV20-1 | 15 | CSARVGRGAYNEQFF | TGCAGTGCTAGAGTTGGGCGGGGGGCCTACAATGAGCAGTTCTTC
few | TRBJ1-1 | - | TRBV27 | 15 | CASSLGYSMNTEAFF | TGTGCCAGCAGTTTAGGTTACAGTATGAACACTGAAGCTTTCTTT
few | TRBJ1-2 | - | TRBV15 | 11 | CATSRDFDYTF | TGTGCCACCAGCAGAGATTTTGACTACACCTTC
- | TRBJ2-3 | - | TRBV28 | 15 | CASTPADSSTDTQYF | TGTGCCAGCACTCCGGCCGATTCTAGCACAGATACGCAGTATTTT
few | TRBJ2-7 | - | TRBV25-1 | 13 | CATWAQNSYEQYF | TGTGCCACATGGGCACAGAACTCCTACGAGCAGTACTTC
many | TRBJ2-2 | TRBD1 | TRBV12-3/TRBV12-4 | 13 | CASRSTGAGELFF | TGTGCCAGCAGGTCGACAGGGGCCGGGGAGCTGTTTTTT
few | TRBJ1-3 | TRBD1 | TRBV9 | 15 | CASSASDRGLDTIYF | TGTGCCAGCAGCGCCTCGGACAGGGGACTGGACACCATATATTTT
- | TRBJ2-7 | TRBD2 | TRBV11-2 | 15 | CASSVGTSVAYEQYF | TGTGCCAGCAGCGTCGGGACTAGCGTAGCCTACGAGCAGTACTTC
few | TRBJ1-5 | TRBD1 | TRBV24-1 | 14 | CATSEGQFGQPQHF | TGTGCCACCAGTGAGGGACAGTTTGGCCAGCCCCAGCATTTT
few | TRBJ2-2 | TRBD2 | TRBV27 | 20 | CASSLLRSTSGRANTGELFF | TGTGCCAGCAGTTTATTAAGATCGACTAGCGGGAGAGCGAACACCGGGGAGCTGTTTTTT
many | TRBJ2-1 | TRBD2 | TRBV29-1 | 13 | CSTSGSSYNEQFF | TGCAGCACCAGCGGGAGCTCCTACAATGAGCAGTTCTTC
many | TRBJ1-5 | - | TRBV7-2 | 17 | CASSLVSGGGRNQPQHF | TGTGCCAGCAGCTTAGTAAGCGGGGGGGGTCGAAACCAGCCCCAGCATTTT
few | TRBJ1-1 | - | TRBV12-3/TRBV12-4 | 14 | CASTNSDGITEAFF | TGTGCCAGCACCAACTCCGACGGCATCACTGAAGCTTTCTTT
many | TRBJ2-1 | - | TRBV5-1 | 15 | CASSSLDPSGNEQFF | TGCGCCAGCAGCTCCCTCGACCCGTCGGGAAATGAGCAGTTCTTC
- | TRBJ2-2 | - | TRBV19 | 15 | CASSNQGGRAGELFF | TGTGCCAGTAGTAACCAGGGGGGCCGGGCCGGGGAGCTGTTTTTT
- | TRBJ2-7 | TRBD2 | TRBV5-4 | 14 | CASSLESGTVGQYF | TGTGCCAGCAGCTTGGAGAGCGGGACCGTTGGGCAGTACTTC
- | TRBJ2-2 | - | TRBV3-1 | 17 | CASSQDRWQGSTGELFF | TGTGCCAGCAGCCAAGACCGGTGGCAGGGAAGCACCGGGGAGCTGTTTTTT
many | TRBJ1-3 | TRBD1 | TRBV6-6 | 14 | CASSSGRQGDTIYF | TGTGCCAGCAGTTCGGGACGACAGGGTGACACCATATATTTT
- | TRBJ1-1 | - | TRBV28 | 16 | CASSLFDFGTSSEAFF | TGTGCCAGCAGTTTATTCGATTTCGGGACTAGTAGTGAAGCTTTCTTT
- | TRBJ2-5 | - | TRBV30 | 13 | CAWSGSGRETQYF | TGTGCCTGGAGTGGTTCAGGTAGAGAGACCCAGTACTTC
many | TRBJ2-7 | TRBD1 | TRBV5-1 | 15 | CASSSAGTGAYEQYF | TGCGCCAGCAGCTCGGCCGGGACAGGGGCCTACGAGCAGTACTTC
few | TRBJ1-2 | - | TRBV20-1 | 15 | CSPNPPGVTIYGYTF | TGCAGCCCTAACCCCCCCGGGGTCACTATCTATGGCTACACCTTC
few | TRBJ2-7 | - | TRBV20-1 | 15 | CSASKETRGYHEQYF | TGCAGTGCTAGTAAGGAGACTAGGGGGTACCACGAGCAGTACTTC
- | TRBJ2-1 | - | TRBV7-6 | 15 | CASSLMGRGSNEQFF | TGTGCCAGCAGCTTAATGGGAAGAGGGAGCAATGAGCAGTTCTTC
many | TRBJ2-7 | - | TRBV11-2 | 11 | CASNQAEKQYF | TGTGCCAGCAACCAAGCGGAGAAGCAGTACTTC
few | TRBJ2-3 | - | TRBV5-1 | 17 | CASSLAPMGRGTDTQYF | TGCGCCAGCAGCTTGGCACCCATGGGGCGAGGGACAGATACGCAGTATTTT
- | TRBJ2-2 | TRBD2 | TRBV20-1 | 14 | CSAIGGGDTGELFF | TGCAGTGCCATTGGCGGGGGGGACACCGGGGAGCTGTTTTTT
few | TRBJ2-1 | - | TRBV20-1 | 13 | CSVRRSRGNEQFF | TGCAGTGTTCGACGATCAAGAGGGAATGAGCAGTTCTTC
few | TRBJ2-1 | TRBD2 | TRBV18 | 16 | CASSPWAGDSYNEQFF | TGTGCCAGCTCACCATGGGCGGGAGACTCCTACAATGAGCAGTTCTTC
- | TRBJ2-2 | - | TRBV20-1 | 16 | CSALSTRNANTGELFF | TGCAGTGCTCTTTCCACAAGGAATGCGAACACCGGGGAGCTGTTTTTT
- | TRBJ1-2 | - | TRBV20-1 | 13 | CTTPNLANYGYTF | TGCACTACTCCGAACCTAGCTAACTATGGCTACACCTTC
many | TRBJ2-3 | TRBD2 | TRBV5-1 | 15 | CASGLTSGNTDTQYF | TGCGCCAGCGGACTCACTAGCGGTAACACAGATACGCAGTATTTT
- | TRBJ2-7 | - | TRBV6-1 | 11 | CASLGHYEQYF | TGTGCCAGCCTAGGGCACTACGAGCAGTACTTC